What follows describes a single TCR beta chain. The CDR3 has 14 residues. CDR1 is SGDLS, CDR2 YYNGEE, per germline. Trimming stripped 0 bases from V and 7 bases from J, with 10 bases between. The table came from immunoSEQ multiplex PCR; TCRdb's copy has only in-frame clones and leaves some out. Here the sample spans some 150,000 clones, roughly 89% being singletons. These data are taken from a study of cytomegalovirus exposure and HLA in healthy donors. Whole-study context: The approximately 130 validation repertoires and the 666 first-cohort repertoires shared a platform, a later analysis reported.

The TCR originated in a young man in good health and CMV-seropositive. The sequenced sample consisted of PBMCs. The V gene is TRBV9, the J gene TRBJ2-2; D perhaps matches TRBD1 (6 bases). Here the CDR3 reads CASSVAGADGELFF. The CDR3, as DNA: TGTGCCAGCAGCGTAGCAGGGGCGGACGGGGAGCTGTTTTTT.